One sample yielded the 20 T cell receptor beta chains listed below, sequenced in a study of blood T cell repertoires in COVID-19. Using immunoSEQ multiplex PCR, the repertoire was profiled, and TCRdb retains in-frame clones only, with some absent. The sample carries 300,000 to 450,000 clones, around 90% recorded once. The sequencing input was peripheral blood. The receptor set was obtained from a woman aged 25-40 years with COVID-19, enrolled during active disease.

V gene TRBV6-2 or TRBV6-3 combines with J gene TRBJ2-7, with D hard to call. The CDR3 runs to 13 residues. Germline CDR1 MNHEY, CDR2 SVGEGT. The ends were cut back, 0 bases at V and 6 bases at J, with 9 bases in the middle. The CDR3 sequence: CASSYSYGSEQYV. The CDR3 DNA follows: TGTGCCAGCAGTTACTCTTACGGTAGCGAGCAGTACGTC.

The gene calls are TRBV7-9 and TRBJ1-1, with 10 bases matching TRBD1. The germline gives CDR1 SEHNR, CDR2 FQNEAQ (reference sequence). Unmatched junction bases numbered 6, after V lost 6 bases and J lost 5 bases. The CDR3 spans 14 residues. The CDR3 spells CASSTGTGVTEAFF. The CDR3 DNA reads TGTGCCAGCAGTACCGGGACAGGGGTGACTGAAGCTTTCTTT.

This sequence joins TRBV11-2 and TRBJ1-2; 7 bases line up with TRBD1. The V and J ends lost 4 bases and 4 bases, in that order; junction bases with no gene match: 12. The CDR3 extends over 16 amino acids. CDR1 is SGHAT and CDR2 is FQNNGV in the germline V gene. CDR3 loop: CASSSIRTGATYGYTF. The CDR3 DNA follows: TGTGCCAGCAGCTCTATCCGGACAGGTGCTACCTATGGCTACACCTTC.

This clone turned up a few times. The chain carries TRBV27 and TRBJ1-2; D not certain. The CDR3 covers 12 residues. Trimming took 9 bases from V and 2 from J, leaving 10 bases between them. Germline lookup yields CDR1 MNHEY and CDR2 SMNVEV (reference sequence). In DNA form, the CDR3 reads TGTGCCAGTCGGACTCGGAACTATGGCTACACCTTC. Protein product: CASRTRNYGYTF.

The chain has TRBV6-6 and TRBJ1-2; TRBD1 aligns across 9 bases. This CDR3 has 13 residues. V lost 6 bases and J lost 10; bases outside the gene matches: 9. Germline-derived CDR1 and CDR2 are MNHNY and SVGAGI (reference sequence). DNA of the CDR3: TGTGCCAGCAGCGATCCGGGACAGGGACTCTACACCTTC. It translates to CASSDPGQGLYTF.

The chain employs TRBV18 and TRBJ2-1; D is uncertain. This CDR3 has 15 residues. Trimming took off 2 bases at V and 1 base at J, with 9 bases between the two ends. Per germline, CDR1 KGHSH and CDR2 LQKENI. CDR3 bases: TGTGCCAGCTCACCAGACTTGCTTTCCTACAATGAGCAGTTCTTC. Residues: CASSPDLLSYNEQFF.

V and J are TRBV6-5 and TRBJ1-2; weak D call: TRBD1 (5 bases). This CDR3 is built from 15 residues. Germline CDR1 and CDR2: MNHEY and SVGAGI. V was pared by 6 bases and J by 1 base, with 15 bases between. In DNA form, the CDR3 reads TGTGCCAGCAGCCGGTCGGTGGGACTTAACTATGGCTACACCTTC. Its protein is CASSRSVGLNYGYTF.

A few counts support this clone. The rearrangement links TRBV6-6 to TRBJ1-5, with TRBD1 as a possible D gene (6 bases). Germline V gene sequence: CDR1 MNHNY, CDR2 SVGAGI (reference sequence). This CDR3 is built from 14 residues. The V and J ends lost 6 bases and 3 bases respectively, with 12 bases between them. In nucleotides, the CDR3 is TGTGCCAGCAGGCCCGGGACACTCAATCAGCCCCAGCATTTT. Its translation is CASRPGTLNQPQHF.

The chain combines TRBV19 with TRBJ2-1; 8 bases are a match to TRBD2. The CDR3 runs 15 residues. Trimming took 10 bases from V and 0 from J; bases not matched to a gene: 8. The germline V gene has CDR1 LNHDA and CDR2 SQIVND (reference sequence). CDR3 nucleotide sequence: TGTGCCACCTCGGCGGGGGGTAGCTCCTACAATGAGCAGTTCTTC. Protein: CATSAGGSSYNEQFF.

The CDR3 spells CASSYRGQGYMETQYF. CDR3 DNA: TGTGCCAGCAGTTATAGGGGACAGGGGTACATGGAGACCCAGTACTTC. The gene calls are TRBV6-5 and TRBJ2-5, with 10 bases that match TRBD1. CDR1 and CDR2 (germline): MNHEY, SVGAGI. There are 16 residues in the CDR3. The trim removed 3 bases at V and 5 bases at J, leaving 9 bases unmatched.

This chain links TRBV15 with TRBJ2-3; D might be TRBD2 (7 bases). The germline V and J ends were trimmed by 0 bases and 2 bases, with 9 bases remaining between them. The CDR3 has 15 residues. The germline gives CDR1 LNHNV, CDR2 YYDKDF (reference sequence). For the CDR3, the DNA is TGTGCCACCAGCAGAGATCGGGGGGCCACAGATACGCAGTATTTT. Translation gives CATSRDRGATDTQYF.

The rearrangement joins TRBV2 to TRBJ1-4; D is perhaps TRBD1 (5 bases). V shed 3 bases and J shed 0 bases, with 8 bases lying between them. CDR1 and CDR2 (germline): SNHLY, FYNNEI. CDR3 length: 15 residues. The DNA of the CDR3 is TGTGCCAGCAGTGACCGGGGGGCAACTAATGAAAAACTGTTTTTT. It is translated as CASSDRGATNEKLFF. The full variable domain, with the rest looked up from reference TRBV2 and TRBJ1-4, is EPEVTQTPSHQVTQMGQEVILRCVPISNHLYFYWYRQILGQKVEFLVSFYNNEISEKSEIFDDQFSVERPDGSNFTLKIRSTKLEDSAMYFCASSDRGATNEKLFFGSGTQLSVL.

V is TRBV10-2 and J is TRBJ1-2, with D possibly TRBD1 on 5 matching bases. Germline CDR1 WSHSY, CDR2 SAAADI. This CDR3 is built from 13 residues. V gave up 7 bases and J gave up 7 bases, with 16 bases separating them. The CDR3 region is CASTWGGLGGYTF. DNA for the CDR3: TGCGCCAGCACTTGGGGCGGTTTGGGTGGCTACACCTTC.

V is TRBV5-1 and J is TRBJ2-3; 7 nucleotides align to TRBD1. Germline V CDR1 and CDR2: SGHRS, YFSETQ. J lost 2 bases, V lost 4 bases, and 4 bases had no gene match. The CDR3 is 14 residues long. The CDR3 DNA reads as TGCGCCAGCAGCGGGGGACAGACCACAGATACGCAGTATTTT. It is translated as CASSGGQTTDTQYF.

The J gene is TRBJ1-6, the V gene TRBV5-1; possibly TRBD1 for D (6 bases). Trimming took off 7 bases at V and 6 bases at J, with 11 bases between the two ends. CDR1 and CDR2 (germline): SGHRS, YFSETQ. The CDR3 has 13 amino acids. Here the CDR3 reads CASRDRTNSPLHF. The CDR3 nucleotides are TGCGCCAGCCGAGACAGGACTAATTCACCCCTCCACTTT.

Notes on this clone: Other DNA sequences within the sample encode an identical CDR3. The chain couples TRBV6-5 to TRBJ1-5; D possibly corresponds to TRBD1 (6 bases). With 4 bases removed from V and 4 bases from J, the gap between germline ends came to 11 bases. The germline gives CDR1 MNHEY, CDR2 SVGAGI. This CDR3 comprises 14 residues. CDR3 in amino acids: CASSSLQGNQPQHF. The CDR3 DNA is TGTGCCAGCAGTTCCCTACAGGGAAATCAGCCCCAGCATTTT.

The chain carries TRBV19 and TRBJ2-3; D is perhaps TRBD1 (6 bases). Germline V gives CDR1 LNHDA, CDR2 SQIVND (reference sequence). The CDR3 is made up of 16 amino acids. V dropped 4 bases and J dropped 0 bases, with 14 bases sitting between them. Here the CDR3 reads CASSNRALTSTDTQYF. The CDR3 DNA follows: TGTGCCAGTAGTAACAGGGCCTTGACTAGCACAGATACGCAGTATTTT.

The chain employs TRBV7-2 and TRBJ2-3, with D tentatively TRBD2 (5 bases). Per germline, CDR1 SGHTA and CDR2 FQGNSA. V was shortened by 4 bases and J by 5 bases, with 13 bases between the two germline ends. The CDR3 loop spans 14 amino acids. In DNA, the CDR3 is TGTGCCAGCAGCTCCCTAGCCCAAGGAGATACGCAGTATTTT. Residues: CASSSLAQGDTQYF.

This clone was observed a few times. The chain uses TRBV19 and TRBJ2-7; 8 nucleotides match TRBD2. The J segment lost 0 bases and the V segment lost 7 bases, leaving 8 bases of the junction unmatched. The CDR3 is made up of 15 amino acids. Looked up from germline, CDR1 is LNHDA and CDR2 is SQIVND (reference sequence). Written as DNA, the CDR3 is TGTGCCAGTACCCCGGGACTAGGGAACTCCTACGAGCAGTACTTC. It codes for CASTPGLGNSYEQYF.

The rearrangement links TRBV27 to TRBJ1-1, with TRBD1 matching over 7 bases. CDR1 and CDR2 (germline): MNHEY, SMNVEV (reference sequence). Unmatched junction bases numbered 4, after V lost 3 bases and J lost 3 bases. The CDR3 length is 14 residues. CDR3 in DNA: TGTGCCAGCAGTTTGAGGGGGCTGGACACTGAAGCTTTCTTT. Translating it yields CASSLRGLDTEAFF.